The clone carrying this TCR beta chain occurred once. No antigen is known for it. No cell sorting was done before RNA was extracted from the tissue. More than 3 cm separated this lung sample from the edge of the tumor. V lost 5 bases and J 6 bases, leaving 14 bases between the germline ends. The CDR3 totals 13 residues. Germline V gene lookup returns CDR1 SQVTM and CDR2 ANQGSEA. A modified ARM-PCR protocol with three rounds of nested PCR amplified TCRbeta. One entry per CDR3 protein results from TCRdb running MiXCR on the multiplex PCR reads. The repertoire has roughly 90,000 distinct CDR3 sequences, 76% of them found once; the top ten carry roughly 22%. This sample was taken from a study of tumor and adjacent non-tumor tissue in lung cancer. Study-level results: TCR diversity was significantly greater in tumor than normal lung tissue.

The V and J genes are TRBV29-1 and TRBJ1-5; unclear D gene. The sample was distant non-tumor lung tissue. This receptor was taken from a woman aged 45-65 years with non-small cell lung cancer. The CDR3 reads CSVIQRASQPQHF. The CDR3 coding sequence is TGCAGCGTTATACAGAGGGCGTCTCAGCCCCAGCATTTT.